This T cell receptor beta chain was captured in a study of T-cell reconstitution after alpha-beta-depleted transplantation in children. A library of TCRbeta sequences, prepared with unique molecular identifiers, was generated. Each CDR3 protein is one row after TCRdb ran MiXCR on the PCR reads. This sample has over 400,000 distinct CDR3 sequences; around an eighth occur once, and the top ten carry about 6%. A few counts support this clonotype. This CDR3 region has 17 residues. The junction had 9 bases not matched to a gene; V was cut back by 0 bases and J by 2 bases. Germline CDR1 reads ENHRY; CDR2 reads SYGVKD.

Sample: PBMCs from the stem cell graft donor, taken from the stem cell graft. This sequence joins TRBV10-3 and TRBJ2-5, with 7 bases matching TRBD2. The sequence was collected from a human donor who donated a stem cell graft to a child with combined immunodeficiency. DNA for the CDR3: TGTGCCATCAGTGAGTCATGGACTAGTTGGGGGCAAGAGACCCAGTACTTC. Its protein product is CAISESWTSWGQETQYF.